This T cell receptor beta chain was recovered during a study of shared clonotypes between healthy human individuals. Study background: Three plates were used per donor for CD4 naive, three for CD4 memory, two for CD8 naive and one for CD8 memory.

Profiled with immunoSEQ multiplex PCR; TCRdb holds only in-frame clones, not every one. The sample contains 2 million or so clones, 95% of which appear only once. Deletions cut 0 bases from V and 3 bases from J, with 12 bases between. Germline V gene sequence: CDR1 SQVTM, CDR2 ANQGSEA. This CDR3 is built from 15 residues. Study-wide results and caveats: Genetic and exposure-history diversity was limited by the few donors. Naive subsets generally had larger estimated richness than memory subsets.

Regarding this clone: The antigen remains unidentified.

V is TRBV29-1 and J is TRBJ2-4; tentatively, D is TRBD1 (6 bases). Sequencing used naive CD4+ T cells sorted from blood. The subset was: CD45RA+ positively selected. The sequence was collected from a man younger than 30 in good health. The CDR3 region has the DNA TGCAGCGTTGAAGATTCTTCCAGGGGCAAAAACATTCAGTACTTC. It encodes CSVEDSSRGKNIQYF.